The 15 T cell receptor beta chains below all came from one sample that was sequenced in a study of blood T cells in healthy people across ages. Together with a sample-barcoded 5' primer, a J-beta primer mix was included in a second PCR lasting about 7 to 12 cycles. MiXCR, applied by TCRdb to the 5' RACE reads, yields one record per CDR3 protein. The data show approximately 700,000 distinct CDR3 sequences, approximately 30% seen once. The sample taken for sequencing was blood. The receptors come from a woman aged 80 or older in good health.

This clonotype has ten or more counts. This sequence joins TRBV7-2 and TRBJ1-2; D perhaps matches TRBD1 (5 bases). Germline CDR1 is SGHTA and CDR2 is FQGNSA. Deletions cut 1 base from V and 2 bases from J, with 11 bases between. This CDR3 has 15 amino acids. CDR3 amino acids: CASSLEAGHNYGYTF. In nucleotides, the CDR3 is TGTGCCAGCAGCTTAGAGGCAGGGCACAACTATGGCTACACCTTC.

This sequence joins TRBV29-1 and TRBJ1-2, with unresolved D. Trimming removed 0 bases from V and 13 bases from J, with 18 bases in between. CDR3 length: 13 amino acids. Germline V gene sequence: CDR1 SQVTM, CDR2 ANQGSEA. The CDR3 DNA follows: TGCAGCGTTGAAGATGAGGTCGACGTCGCAAGCACCTTC. It encodes CSVEDEVDVASTF.

The chain recombines TRBV20-1 with TRBJ1-2; D is undetermined. The CDR3 loop spans 11 amino acids. The V and J ends lost 3 bases and 4 bases respectively, with 6 bases between them. The germline CDR1 and CDR2 sequences are DFQATT and SNEGSKA (reference sequence). Written as DNA, the CDR3 is TGCAGTGCTAGTCAGCTCTATGGCTACACCTTC. Encoded protein: CSASQLYGYTF.

This clonotype has ten or more counts. The chain recombines TRBV19 with TRBJ1-2, with 7 bases aligning to TRBD1. The CDR3 covers 13 residues. The junction had 6 bases not matched to a gene; V was cut back by 7 bases and J by 4 bases. In germline, CDR1 is LNHDA, CDR2 SQIVND (reference sequence). The CDR3 DNA follows: TGTGCCAGTATCCTCCAGGGGGGCTATGGCTACACCTTC. This codes for CASILQGGYGYTF.

This rearrangement joins TRBV30 to TRBJ1-1; 8 positions agree with TRBD1. In germline, CDR1 is GTSNPN, CDR2 SVGIG (reference sequence). The junction had 13 bases not matched to a gene; V was cut back by 4 bases and J by 6 bases. The CDR3 has 15 amino acids. The CDR3 DNA reads TGTGCCTGGATCGACAGGGGTCTAAATCGGGCTGAAGCTTTCTTT. Translating it yields CAWIDRGLNRAEAFF. Variable domain in full (rest from reference TRBV30 and TRBJ1-1): SQTIHQWPATLVQPVGSPLSLECTVEGTSNPNLYWYRQAAGRGLQLLFYSVGIGQISSEVPQNLSASRPQDRQFILSSKKLLLSDSGFYLCAWIDRGLNRAEAFFGQGTRLTVV.

V is TRBV10-1 and J is TRBJ2-2; a weak D match, TRBD2 (5 bases). The CDR3 spans 14 residues. Germline V gene sequence: CDR1 WNHNN, CDR2 SYGVQD (reference sequence). Deletions cut 8 bases from V and 1 base from J, with 11 bases between. This CDR3 reads CASSGVRNTGELFF. The DNA for the CDR3 is TGCGCCAGCTCCGGGGTGAGGAACACCGGGGAGCTGTTTTTT.

This clonotype was recorded a few times. V gene TRBV6-2 or TRBV6-3 combines with J gene TRBJ1-1; D remains unclear. Germline V gene data show CDR1 as MNHEY and CDR2 as SVGEGT. CDR3 length: 14 residues. V dropped 8 bases and J dropped 1 base, with 14 bases sitting between them. CDR3 in amino acids: CASRPSGPNTEAFF. The CDR3 bases are TGTGCCAGCCGACCATCCGGGCCGAACACTGAAGCTTTCTTT.

This clonotype has at least ten counts. The chain has TRBV20-1 and TRBJ1-2; 11 bases are shared with TRBD1. CDR1 is DFQATT and CDR2 is SNEGSKA in the germline V gene (reference sequence). Trimming at V came to 2 bases and at J to 8 bases, leaving 13 bases not matched to a gene. The CDR3 consists of 16 residues. The CDR3 nucleotides read TGCAGTGCTAGACCTACCTGGGGGACAGGGGGTATCGGCTACACCTTC. Translating it yields CSARPTWGTGGIGYTF.

In the case of this clonotype: This sequence may be a read error, since a much larger clone differs from it by one base. J is TRBJ2-1 and V is TRBV21-1. TRBV21-1 is designated a pseudogene. The CDR3 has 15 residues. The CDR3 protein is CTSSPQMRSAGEQFF. The CDR3 DNA reads as TGTACCAGCAGCCCTCAGATGAGGTCTGCTGGTGAGCAGTTCTTC.

The table lists this clonotype with many counts. V is TRBV20-1 and J is TRBJ2-1; D may correspond to TRBD1 or TRBD2 (5 bases each). Germline CDR1 DFQATT, CDR2 SNEGSKA (reference sequence). Trimming removed 0 bases from V and 2 bases from J, with 14 bases in between. CDR3 size: 16 residues. CDR3 protein: CSARDQGRQTYNEQFF. CDR3 in DNA: TGCAGTGCTAGAGATCAGGGACGCCAAACCTACAATGAGCAGTTCTTC.

In this sample, this clonotype turned up once. The genes are TRBV29-1 and TRBJ2-7; 7 bases line up with TRBD1. In germline, CDR1 is SQVTM, CDR2 ANQGSEA. This CDR3 comprises 14 residues. J gave up 0 bases and V 5 bases, and 7 bases lay outside the gene matches. The CDR3 protein is CSVFTGQNSYEQYF. CDR3 DNA sequence: TGCAGCGTTTTCACGGGACAGAACTCCTACGAGCAGTACTTC.

Details on this clonotype: A much larger clonotype is one base distant, so this may be a read error. The chain employs TRBV20-1 and TRBJ1-2; D possibly corresponds to TRBD1 (6 bases). The CDR3 covers 13 residues. CDR1 is DFQATT and CDR2 is SNEGSKA in the germline V gene (reference sequence). The DNA of the CDR3 is TGCAGTGCTAGACAGGGGCGTAACTATGGCTGCACCTTC. The encoded protein is CSARQGRNYGCTF.

As concerns this clonotype: This may come from a read error, since a much larger clone is one base off. Since no conserved phenylalanine or tryptophan closes the CDR3, a read error is the likely cause. V gene TRBV6-6 combines with J gene TRBJ1-1; D is undetermined. This CDR3 has 12 residues. The germline V gene encodes CDR1 MNHNY and CDR2 SVGAGI (reference sequence). Here the CDR3 DNA reads TGTACCTCCGGGGTAACTAGCACTGAAGCTTTCTGT. It translates to CTSGVTSTEAFC.

This clonotype was recorded many times. The V and J genes are TRBV5-1 and TRBJ2-7; 9 bases map to TRBD1. This CDR3 is built from 15 residues. Losses at the gene ends were 3 bases for V and 1 base for J; bases not matched to a gene: 5. CDR1 and CDR2 from the germline V gene are SGHRS and YFSETQ. CDR3 region: CASSSLQGASYEQYF. In nucleotides, the CDR3 is TGCGCCAGCAGCTCCTTACAGGGGGCGTCCTACGAGCAGTACTTC.

This clonotype was seen a few times. This chain connects TRBV9 to TRBJ2-3, with D possibly TRBD2 on 5 matching bases. This CDR3 is 15 amino acids long. Trimming removed 0 bases at V and 2 bases at J, with 10 bases between. The germline V gene encodes CDR1 SGDLS and CDR2 YYNGEE. CDR3 nucleotide sequence: TGTGCCAGCAGCGTAGGTAGCGCCTCCACAGATACGCAGTATTTT. As protein: CASSVGSASTDTQYF.